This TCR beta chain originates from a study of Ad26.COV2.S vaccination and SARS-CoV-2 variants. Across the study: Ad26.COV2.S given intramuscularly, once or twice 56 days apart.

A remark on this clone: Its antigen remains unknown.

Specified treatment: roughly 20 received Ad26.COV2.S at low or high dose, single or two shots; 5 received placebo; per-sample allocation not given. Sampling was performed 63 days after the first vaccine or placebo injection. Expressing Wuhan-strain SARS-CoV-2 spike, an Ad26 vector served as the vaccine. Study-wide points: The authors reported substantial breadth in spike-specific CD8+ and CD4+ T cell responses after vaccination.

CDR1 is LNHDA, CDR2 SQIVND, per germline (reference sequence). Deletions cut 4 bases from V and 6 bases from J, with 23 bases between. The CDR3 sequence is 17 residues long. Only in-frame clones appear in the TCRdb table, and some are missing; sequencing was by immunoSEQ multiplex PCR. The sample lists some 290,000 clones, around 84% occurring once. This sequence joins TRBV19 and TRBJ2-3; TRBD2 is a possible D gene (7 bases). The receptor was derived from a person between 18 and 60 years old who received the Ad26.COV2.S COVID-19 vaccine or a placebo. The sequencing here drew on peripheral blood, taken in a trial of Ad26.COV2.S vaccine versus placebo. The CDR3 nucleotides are TGTGCCAGTAGTAGGGCGAAGACTAGCCGCAGGGGCGATACGCAGTATTTT. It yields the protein CASSRAKTSRRGDTQYF.